The 4 T cell receptor beta chains in this list originate from one sample, sequenced in a study of blood T cell repertoires in COVID-19. Here immunoSEQ multiplex PCR was the method, and the copy in TCRdb shows in-frame clones only, minus some. In the table there are fewer than 350,000 clones, 80% to 90% of which are singletons. Sequencing was performed on peripheral blood. These TCRs come from a man aged 25 to 45 with COVID-19, enrolled during active disease.

The chain joins TRBV7-3 to TRBJ2-3; tentative D call: TRBD1 (7 bases). V lost 8 bases and J 1 base, leaving 19 bases between the germline ends. Germline V CDR1 and CDR2: SGHTA, FQGTGA. The CDR3 has 16 residues. CDR3 amino acids: CASSYVGGGGTDTQYF. The CDR3 coding sequence is TGTGCCAGCTCTTACGTAGGGGGCGGGGGCACAGATACGCAGTATTTT.

The CDR3 DNA reads TGCGCCAGCAGCTTGGGGGACAGTGCAAATGAGCAGTTCTTC. Translation gives CASSLGDSANEQFF. This chain joins TRBV5-1 and TRBJ2-1; 7 positions match TRBD1. V was pared by 0 bases and J by 7 bases, with 4 bases of the junction left unmatched. This CDR3 spans 14 amino acids. Germline CDR1 is SGHRS and CDR2 is YFSETQ.

The genes are TRBV19 and TRBJ1-6; 7 bases line up with TRBD1. CDR1 is LNHDA, CDR2 SQIVND, per germline (reference sequence). This CDR3 comprises 14 residues. J gave up 7 bases and V 6 bases, and 6 bases lay outside the gene matches. The CDR3 nucleotides are TGTGCCAGTAGCAACAGGGGATTCAATTCACCCCTCCACTTT. Translating gives CASSNRGFNSPLHF. Looking up the rest from reference TRBV19 and TRBJ1-6 gives the full variable domain: DGGITQSPKYLFRKEGQNVTLSCEQNLNHDAMYWYRQDPGQGLRLIYYSQIVNDFQKGDIAEGYSVSREKKESFPLTVTSAQKNPTAFYLCASSNRGFNSPLHFGNGTRLTVT.

Points on this clone: At the DNA level, this CDR3 is encoded by other sequences in the same sample as well. This chain links TRBV4-3 with TRBJ1-5; D not certain. From germline, CDR1 is LGHNA and CDR2 YSLEER. CDR3 length: 16 amino acids. V was cut by 0 bases and J by 1 base, with 10 bases left in between. The chain's CDR3 is CASSQDRGGSNQPQHF. As DNA, the CDR3 is TGCGCCAGCAGCCAAGATCGGGGTGGAAGCAATCAGCCCCAGCATTTT.